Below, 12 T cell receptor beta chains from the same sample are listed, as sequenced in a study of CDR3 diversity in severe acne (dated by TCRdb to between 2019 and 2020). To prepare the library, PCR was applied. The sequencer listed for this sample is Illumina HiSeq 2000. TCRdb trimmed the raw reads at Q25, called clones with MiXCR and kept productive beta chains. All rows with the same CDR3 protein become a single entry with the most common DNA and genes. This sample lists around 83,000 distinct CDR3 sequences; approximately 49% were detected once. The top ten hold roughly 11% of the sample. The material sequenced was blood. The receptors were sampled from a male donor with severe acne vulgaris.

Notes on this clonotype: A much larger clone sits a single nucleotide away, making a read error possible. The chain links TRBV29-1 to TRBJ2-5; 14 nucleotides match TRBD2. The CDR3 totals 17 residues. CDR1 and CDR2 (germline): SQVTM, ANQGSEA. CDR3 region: CSVLGLAGGMGQVTQYF. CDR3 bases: TGCAGCGTTCTTGGACTAGCGGGAGGTATGGGGCAAGTGACCCAGTACTTC. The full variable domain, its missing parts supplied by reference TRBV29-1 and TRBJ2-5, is SAVISQKPSRDICQRGTSLTIQCQVDSQVTMMFWYRQQPGQSLTLIATANQGSEATYESGFVIDKFPISRPNLTFSTLTVSNMSPEDSSIYLCSVLGLAGGMGQVTQYFGPGTRLLVL.

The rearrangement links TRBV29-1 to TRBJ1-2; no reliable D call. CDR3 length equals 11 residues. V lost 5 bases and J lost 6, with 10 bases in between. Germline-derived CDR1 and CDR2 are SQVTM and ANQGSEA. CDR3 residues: CSVTYGDGYTF. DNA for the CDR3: TGCAGCGTTACTTACGGCGATGGCTACACCTTC. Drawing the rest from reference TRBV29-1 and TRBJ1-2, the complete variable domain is SAVISQKPSRDICQRGTSLTIQCQVDSQVTMMFWYRQQPGQSLTLIATANQGSEATYESGFVIDKFPISRPNLTFSTLTVSNMSPEDSSIYLCSVTYGDGYTFGSGTRLTVV.

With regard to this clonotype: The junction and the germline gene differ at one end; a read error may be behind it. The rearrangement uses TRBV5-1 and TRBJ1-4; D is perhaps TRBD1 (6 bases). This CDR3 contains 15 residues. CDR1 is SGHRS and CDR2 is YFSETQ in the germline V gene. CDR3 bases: TGCGCCGGCAGCTTTCAATTTACAGGGAATGAAAAACTGTTTTTT. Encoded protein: CAGSFQFTGNEKLFF.

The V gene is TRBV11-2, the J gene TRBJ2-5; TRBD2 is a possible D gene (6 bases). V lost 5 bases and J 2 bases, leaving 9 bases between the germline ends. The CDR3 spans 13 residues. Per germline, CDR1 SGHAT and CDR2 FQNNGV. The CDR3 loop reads CASSAGTQETQYF. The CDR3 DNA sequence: TGTGCCAGCAGCGCCGGGACTCAAGAGACCCAGTACTTC.

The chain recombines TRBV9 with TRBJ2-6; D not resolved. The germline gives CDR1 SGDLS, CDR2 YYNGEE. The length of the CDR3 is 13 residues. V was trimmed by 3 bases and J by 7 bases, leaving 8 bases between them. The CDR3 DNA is TGTGCCAGCAGCGACTCAACTGCCAACGTCCTGACTTTC. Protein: CASSDSTANVLTF.

CDR3: CASSLAPETRVATNEKLFF. The CDR3 DNA sequence: TGTGCCAGCAGCTTAGCGCCCGAGACTCGGGTTGCAACTAATGAAAAACTGTTTTTT. The chain joins TRBV11-1 to TRBJ1-4; D is uncertain. Between the trimmed V and J ends, which lost 0 bases and 0 bases, there was a span of 17 bases. The germline gives CDR1 SGHAT, CDR2 FQDESV (reference sequence). The CDR3 is 19 residues long.

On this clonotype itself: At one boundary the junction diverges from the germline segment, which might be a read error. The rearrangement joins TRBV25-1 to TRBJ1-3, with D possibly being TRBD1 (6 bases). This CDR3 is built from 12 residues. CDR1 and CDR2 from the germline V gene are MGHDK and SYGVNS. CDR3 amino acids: CASHDRRNTVYF. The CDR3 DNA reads TGTGCCAGCCATGACAGGCGAAACACCGTATATTTT.

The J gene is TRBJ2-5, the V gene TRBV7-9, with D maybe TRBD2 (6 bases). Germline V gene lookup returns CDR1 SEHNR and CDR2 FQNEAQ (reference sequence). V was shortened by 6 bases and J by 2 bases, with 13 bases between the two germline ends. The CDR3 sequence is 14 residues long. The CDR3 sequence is CASRPTRGQETQYF. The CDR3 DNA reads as TGTGCCAGCAGACCAACCCGGGGGCAAGAGACCCAGTACTTC.

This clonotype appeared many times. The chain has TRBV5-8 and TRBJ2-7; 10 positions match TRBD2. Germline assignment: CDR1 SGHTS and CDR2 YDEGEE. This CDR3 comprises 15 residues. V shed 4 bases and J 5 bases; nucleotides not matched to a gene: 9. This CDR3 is CASSPGLAEYDEQYF. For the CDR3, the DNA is TGTGCCAGCAGCCCAGGACTAGCGGAATACGACGAGCAGTACTTC.

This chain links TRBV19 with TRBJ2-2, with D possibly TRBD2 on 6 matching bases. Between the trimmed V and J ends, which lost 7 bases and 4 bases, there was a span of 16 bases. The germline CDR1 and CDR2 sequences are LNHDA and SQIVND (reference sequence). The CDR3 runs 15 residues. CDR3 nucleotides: TGTGCCAGTATGTTGCTTGGGGGGAGCACCGGGGAGCTGTTTTTT. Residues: CASMLLGGSTGELFF. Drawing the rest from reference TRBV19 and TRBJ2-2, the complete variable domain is DGGITQSPKYLFRKEGQNVTLSCEQNLNHDAMYWYRQDPGQGLRLIYYSQIVNDFQKGDIAEGYSVSREKKESFPLTVTSAQKNPTAFYLCASMLLGGSTGELFFGEGSRLTVL.

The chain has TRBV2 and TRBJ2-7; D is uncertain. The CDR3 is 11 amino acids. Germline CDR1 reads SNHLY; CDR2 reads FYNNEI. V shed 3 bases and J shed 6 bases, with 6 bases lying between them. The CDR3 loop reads CASSDFLEQYF. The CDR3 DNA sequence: TGTGCCAGCAGTGACTTCCTCGAGCAGTACTTC.

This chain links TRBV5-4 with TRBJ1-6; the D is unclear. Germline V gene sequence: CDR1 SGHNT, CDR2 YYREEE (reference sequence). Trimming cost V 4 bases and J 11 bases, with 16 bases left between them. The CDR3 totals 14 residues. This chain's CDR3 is CASSVRADKTPLHF. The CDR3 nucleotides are TGTGCCAGCAGCGTACGGGCTGATAAGACACCCCTCCACTTT.